This is a list of T cell receptor beta chains from one sample in a study of neurological immune-mediated disorders. In TCRdb, the 5' RACE reads were re-called with MiXCR into one record per CDR3 protein. This sample yields more than 30,000 distinct CDR3 sequences, of which 10% to 15% are seen a single time; 4% to 5.5% belongs to the top ten. The sequencing sample was made of CD4+ T cells from blood. The receptors were gathered from a female donor with HTLV-1-associated myelopathy (HAM/TSP). The CDR3 runs from the conserved cysteine through the conserved F or W. A D gene is named only where the DNA matches it firmly. Not all rows give a size; the values are once, few, many and, for expanded clones, a class.

J: TRBJ2-1
size: many
D: -
V: TRBV7-3
DNA: TGTGCCAGCAGCGAGGGGAGGAACAATGAGCAGTTCTTC
CDR3: CASSEGRNNEQFF

J: TRBJ2-3
size: many
D: -
V: TRBV12-5
DNA: TGTGCTAGTGCTTATGGTAGTGATACGCAGTATTTT
CDR3: CASAYGSDTQYF

J: TRBJ2-3
size: once
D: TRBD2
V: TRBV7-3
DNA: TGTGCCAGCAGGCCGGGACTAGCGACATATACGCAGTATTTT
CDR3: CASRPGLATYTQYF

J: TRBJ2-5
size: -
D: TRBD1
V: TRBV20-1
DNA: TGCAGTGCTAGAGAGACAGGGGGCGTAGGATGTGAGACCCAGTACTTC
CDR3: CSARETGGVGCETQYF

J: TRBJ1-6
size: many
D: TRBD1
V: TRBV20-1
DNA: TGCAGTGCAGCCGGGACAGGGCTTTCACCCCTCCACTTT
CDR3: CSAAGTGLSPLHF

J: TRBJ1-1
size: many
D: -
V: TRBV7-2
DNA: TGTGCCAGCAGCTTATCGCCGTATGGGGTCGCTGAAGCTTTCTTT
CDR3: CASSLSPYGVAEAFF

J: TRBJ1-4
size: medium-sized
D: -
V: TRBV5-6
DNA: TGTGCCAGCAGCTTTCAGAGAATTAATGAAAAACTGTTTTTT
CDR3: CASSFQRINEKLFF

J: TRBJ2-3
size: many
D: -
V: TRBV6-1
DNA: TGTGCCAGCAGTGAAGGATTGGGACAAACAGATACGCAGTATTTT
CDR3: CASSEGLGQTDTQYF

J: TRBJ2-1
size: many
D: -
V: TRBV6-4
DNA: TGTGCCAGCATGAACGGCAATGAGCAGTTCTTC
CDR3: CASMNGNEQFF

J: TRBJ2-1
size: many
D: -
V: TRBV5-6
DNA: TGTGCCAGCAGCTTGGATGAGAGTGGGGGCGATGAGCAGTTCTTC
CDR3: CASSLDESGGDEQFF

J: TRBJ2-3
size: many
D: TRBD1
V: TRBV5-1
DNA: TGCGCCAGCAGCTTGGAAGGGACAGGGGTCACAGATACGCAGTATTTT
CDR3: CASSLEGTGVTDTQYF

J: TRBJ2-1
size: many
D: TRBD2
V: TRBV5-1
DNA: TGCGCCAGCAGCTTTAGCGGGAGGTCTGGCAATGAGCAGTTCTTC
CDR3: CASSFSGRSGNEQFF

J: TRBJ2-3
size: many
D: -
V: TRBV6-2/TRBV6-3
DNA: TGTGCCAGCAGTTACCGGGAAGGGGCGGGGAAGAATTTT
CDR3: CASSYREGAGKNF

J: TRBJ2-7
size: -
D: TRBD1
V: TRBV20-1
DNA: TGCAGTGCTAGGCGCAAAGGGGGAGCGAGGGGGCCCGGCCTCGAGCAGTACTTC
CDR3: CSARRKGGARGPGLEQYF

J: TRBJ2-1
size: -
D: -
V: TRBV6-2/TRBV6-3
DNA: TGTGCCAGCAGTCCCCATGGGGGTTTTGAGCAGTTCTTC
CDR3: CASSPHGGFEQFF

J: TRBJ2-7
size: many
D: -
V: TRBV3-1
DNA: TGTGCCAGCAGCCAAGGTTTGGGTTCCCTCTCCTACGAGCAGTACTTC
CDR3: CASSQGLGSLSYEQYF

J: TRBJ1-5
size: few
D: -
V: TRBV12-5
DNA: TGTGCTAGTGGTTTGGTACTATCCAGGGAGTCCTCGTGGGCCCAGCATTTT
CDR3: CASGLVLSRESSWAQHF

J: TRBJ2-7
size: many
D: -
V: TRBV15
DNA: TGTGCCACCCGTCGGGGTGCACCGGGGAGCTCCGAGCAGTACTTC
CDR3: CATRRGAPGSSEQYF

J: TRBJ2-1
size: many
D: -
V: TRBV3-1
DNA: TGTGCCAGCAGCCCCCGAGATTTAGCGGACTACAATGAGCAGTTCTTC
CDR3: CASSPRDLADYNEQFF

J: TRBJ2-1
size: many
D: TRBD2
V: TRBV20-1
DNA: TGCAGTGCTAGTCCTAGCGGGAGAGATGAGCAGTTCTTC
CDR3: CSASPSGRDEQFF

J: TRBJ1-1
size: many
D: -
V: TRBV6-5
DNA: TGTGCCAGCAACGAAGATGGGGGAAACACTGAAGCTTTCTTT
CDR3: CASNEDGGNTEAFF

J: TRBJ1-1
size: many
D: -
V: TRBV7-6
DNA: TGTGCCAGCAGCGTTTCGCTGAACACTGAAGCTTTCTTT
CDR3: CASSVSLNTEAFF

J: TRBJ2-3
size: many
D: TRBD1
V: TRBV30
DNA: TGTGGCGCTGACAGACAGGGGCTCAAGGCTAAAGTAGATACGCAGTATTTT
CDR3: CGADRQGLKAKVDTQYF

J: TRBJ1-1
size: many
D: -
V: TRBV5-1
DNA: TGCGCCAGCAGCATGGACGGTGGCACTGAAGCTTTCTTT
CDR3: CASSMDGGTEAFF